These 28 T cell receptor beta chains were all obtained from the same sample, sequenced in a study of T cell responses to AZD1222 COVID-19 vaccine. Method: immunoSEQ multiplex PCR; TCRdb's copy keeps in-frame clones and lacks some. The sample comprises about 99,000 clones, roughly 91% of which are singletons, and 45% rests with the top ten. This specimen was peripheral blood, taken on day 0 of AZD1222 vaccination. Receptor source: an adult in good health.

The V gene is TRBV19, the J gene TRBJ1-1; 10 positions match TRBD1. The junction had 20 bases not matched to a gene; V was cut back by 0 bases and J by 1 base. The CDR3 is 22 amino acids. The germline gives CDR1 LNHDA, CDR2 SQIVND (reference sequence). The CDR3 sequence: CASSIEDRDRGKYSIPNTEAFF. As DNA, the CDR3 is TGTGCCAGTAGTATAGAAGACCGGGACAGGGGAAAGTATAGTATCCCGAACACTGAAGCTTTCTTT.

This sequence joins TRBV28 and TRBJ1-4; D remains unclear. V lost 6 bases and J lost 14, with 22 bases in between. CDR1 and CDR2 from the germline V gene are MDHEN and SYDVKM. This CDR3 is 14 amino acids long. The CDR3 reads CASSFAGLVTWLFF. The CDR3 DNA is TGTGCCAGCAGCTTCGCGGGTCTAGTAACTTGGCTGTTTTTT. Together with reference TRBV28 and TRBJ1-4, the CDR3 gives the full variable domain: DVKVTQSSRYLVKRTGEKVFLECVQDMDHENMFWYRQDPGLGLRLIYFSYDVKMKEKGDIPEGYSVSREKKERFSLILESASTNQTSMYLCASSFAGLVTWLFFGSGTQLSVL.

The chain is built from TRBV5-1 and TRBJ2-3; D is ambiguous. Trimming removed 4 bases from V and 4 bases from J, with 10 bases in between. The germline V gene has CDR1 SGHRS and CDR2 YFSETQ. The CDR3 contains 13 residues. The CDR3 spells CASSLELADTQYF. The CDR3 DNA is TGCGCCAGCAGCCTAGAGTTGGCAGATACGCAGTATTTT. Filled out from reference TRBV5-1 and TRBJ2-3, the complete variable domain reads KAGVTQTPRYLIKTRGQQVTLSCSPISGHRSVSWYQQTPGQGLQFLFEYFSETQRNKGNFPGRFSGRQFSNSRSEMNVSTLELGDSALYLCASSLELADTQYFGPGTRLTVL.

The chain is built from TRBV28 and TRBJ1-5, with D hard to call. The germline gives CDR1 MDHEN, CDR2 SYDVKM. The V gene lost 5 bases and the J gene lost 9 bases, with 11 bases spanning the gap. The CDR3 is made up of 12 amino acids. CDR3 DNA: TGTGCCAGCAGTCCCCCTGGAATGCCCCAGCATTTT. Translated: CASSPPGMPQHF.

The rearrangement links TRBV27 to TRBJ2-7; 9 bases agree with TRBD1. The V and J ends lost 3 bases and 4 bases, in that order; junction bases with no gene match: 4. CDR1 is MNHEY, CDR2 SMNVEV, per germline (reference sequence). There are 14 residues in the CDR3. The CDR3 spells CASSLGQGFYEQYF. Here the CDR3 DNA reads TGTGCCAGCAGTTTGGGACAGGGTTTTTACGAGCAGTACTTC.

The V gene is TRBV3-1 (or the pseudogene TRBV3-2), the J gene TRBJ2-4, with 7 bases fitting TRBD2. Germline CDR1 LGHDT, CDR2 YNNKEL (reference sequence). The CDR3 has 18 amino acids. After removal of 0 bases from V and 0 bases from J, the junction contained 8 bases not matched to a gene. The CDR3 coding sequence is TGTGCCAGCAGCCAAGATCTGCAAGCGGGACTAGCCAAAAACATTCAGTACTTC. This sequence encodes CASSQDLQAGLAKNIQYF.

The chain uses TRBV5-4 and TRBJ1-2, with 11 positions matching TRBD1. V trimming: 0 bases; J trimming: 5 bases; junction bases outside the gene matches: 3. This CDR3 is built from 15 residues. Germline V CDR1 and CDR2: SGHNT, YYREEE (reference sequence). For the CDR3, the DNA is TGTGCCAGCAGCTTGGGGACAGGGGGCTGGTATGGCTACACCTTC. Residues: CASSLGTGGWYGYTF.

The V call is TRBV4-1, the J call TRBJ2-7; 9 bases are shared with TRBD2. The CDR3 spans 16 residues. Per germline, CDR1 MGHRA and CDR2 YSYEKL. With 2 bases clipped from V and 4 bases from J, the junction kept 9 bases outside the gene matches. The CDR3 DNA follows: TGCGCCAGCAGCCAACGGGCTAGCGGGATAACTTACGAGCAGTACTTC. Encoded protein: CASSQRASGITYEQYF.

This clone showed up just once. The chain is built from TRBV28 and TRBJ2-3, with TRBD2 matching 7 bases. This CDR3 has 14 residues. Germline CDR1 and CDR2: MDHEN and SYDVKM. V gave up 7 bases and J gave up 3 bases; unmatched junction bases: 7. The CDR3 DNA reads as TGTGCCAGCAACGCCGGCGGGAGAACAGATACGCAGTATTTT. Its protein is CASNAGGRTDTQYF.

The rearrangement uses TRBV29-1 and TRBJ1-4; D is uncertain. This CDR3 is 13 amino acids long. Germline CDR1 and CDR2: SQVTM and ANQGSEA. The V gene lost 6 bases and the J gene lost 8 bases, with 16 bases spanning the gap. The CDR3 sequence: CSVSGQDGEKLFF. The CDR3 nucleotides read TGCAGCGTGTCCGGGCAGGACGGGGAAAAACTGTTTTTT.

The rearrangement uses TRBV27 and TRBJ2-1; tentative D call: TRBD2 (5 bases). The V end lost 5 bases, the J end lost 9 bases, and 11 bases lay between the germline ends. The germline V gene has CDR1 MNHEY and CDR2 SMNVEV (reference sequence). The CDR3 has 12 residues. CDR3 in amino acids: CASSRTRGEQFF. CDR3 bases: TGTGCCAGCAGTCGAACCCGGGGTGAGCAGTTCTTC.

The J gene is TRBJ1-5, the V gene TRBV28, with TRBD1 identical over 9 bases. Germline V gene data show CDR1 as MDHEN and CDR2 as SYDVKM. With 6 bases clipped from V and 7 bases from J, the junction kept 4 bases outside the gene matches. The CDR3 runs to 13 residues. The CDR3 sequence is CASRTGGGQPQHF. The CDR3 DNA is TGTGCCAGCAGAACAGGGGGCGGACAGCCCCAGCATTTT. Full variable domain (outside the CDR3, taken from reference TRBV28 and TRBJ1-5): DVKVTQSSRYLVKRTGEKVFLECVQDMDHENMFWYRQDPGLGLRLIYFSYDVKMKEKGDIPEGYSVSREKKERFSLILESASTNQTSMYLCASRTGGGQPQHFGDGTRLSIL.

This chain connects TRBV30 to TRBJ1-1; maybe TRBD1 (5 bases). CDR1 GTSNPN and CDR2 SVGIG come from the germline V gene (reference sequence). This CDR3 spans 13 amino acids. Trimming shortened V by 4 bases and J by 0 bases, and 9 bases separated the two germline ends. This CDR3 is CAWTGWVNTEAFF. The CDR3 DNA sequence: TGTGCCTGGACAGGGTGGGTGAACACTGAAGCTTTCTTT. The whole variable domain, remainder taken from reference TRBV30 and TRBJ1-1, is SQTIHQWPATLVQPVGSPLSLECTVEGTSNPNLYWYRQAAGRGLQLLFYSVGIGQISSEVPQNLSASRPQDRQFILSSKKLLLSDSGFYLCAWTGWVNTEAFFGQGTRLTVV.

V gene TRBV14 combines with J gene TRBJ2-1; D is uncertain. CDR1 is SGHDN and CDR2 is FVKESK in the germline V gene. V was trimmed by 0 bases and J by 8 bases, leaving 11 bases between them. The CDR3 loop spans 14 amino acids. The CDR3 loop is CASSQEFWEHEQFF. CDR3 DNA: TGTGCCAGCAGCCAAGAGTTTTGGGAACATGAGCAGTTCTTC.

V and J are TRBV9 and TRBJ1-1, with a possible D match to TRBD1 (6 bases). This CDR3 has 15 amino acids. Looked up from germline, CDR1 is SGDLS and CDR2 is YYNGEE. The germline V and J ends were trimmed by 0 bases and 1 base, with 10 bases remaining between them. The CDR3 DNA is TGTGCCAGCAGCGTAGTACAGGGCCAGAACACTGAAGCTTTCTTT. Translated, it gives CASSVVQGQNTEAFF. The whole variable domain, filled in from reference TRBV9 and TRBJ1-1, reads DSGVTQTPKHLITATGQRVTLRCSPRSGDLSVYWYQQSLDQGLQFLIQYYNGEERAKGNILERFSAQQFPDLHSELNLSSLELGDSALYFCASSVVQGQNTEAFFGQGTRLTVV.

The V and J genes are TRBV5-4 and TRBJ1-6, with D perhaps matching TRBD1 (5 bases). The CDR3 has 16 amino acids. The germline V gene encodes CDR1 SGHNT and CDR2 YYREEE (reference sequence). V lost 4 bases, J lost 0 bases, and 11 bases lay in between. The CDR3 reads CASSRDLSSYNSPLHF. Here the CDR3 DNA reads TGTGCCAGCAGCCGGGACTTGAGCTCCTATAATTCACCCCTCCACTTT. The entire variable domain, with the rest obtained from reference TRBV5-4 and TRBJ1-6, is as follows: ETGVTQSPTHLIKTRGQQVTLRCSSQSGHNTVSWYQQALGQGPQFIFQYYREEENGRGNFPPRFSGLQFPNYSSELNVNALELDDSALYLCASSRDLSSYNSPLHFGNGTRLTVT.

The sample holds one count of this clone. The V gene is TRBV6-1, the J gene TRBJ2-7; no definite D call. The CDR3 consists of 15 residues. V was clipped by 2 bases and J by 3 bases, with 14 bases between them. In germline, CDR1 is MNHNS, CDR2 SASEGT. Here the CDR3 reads CASSELFGKVYEQYF. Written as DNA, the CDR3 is TGTGCCAGCAGTGAACTCTTTGGGAAGGTCTACGAGCAGTACTTC.

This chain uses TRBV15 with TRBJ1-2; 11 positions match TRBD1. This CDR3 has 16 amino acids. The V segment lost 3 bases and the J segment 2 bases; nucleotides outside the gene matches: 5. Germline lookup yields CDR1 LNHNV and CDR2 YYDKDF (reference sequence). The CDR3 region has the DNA TGTGCCACCAGCAGCCTGGGACAGGGGGTAAACTATGGCTACACCTTC. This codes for CATSSLGQGVNYGYTF.

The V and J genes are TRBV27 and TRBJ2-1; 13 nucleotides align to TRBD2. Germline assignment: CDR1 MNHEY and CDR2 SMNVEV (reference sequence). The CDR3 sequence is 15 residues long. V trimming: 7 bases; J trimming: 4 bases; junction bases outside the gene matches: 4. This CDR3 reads CASNSGLAGYNEQFF. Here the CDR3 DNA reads TGTGCCAGCAACTCGGGACTAGCGGGATACAATGAGCAGTTCTTC.

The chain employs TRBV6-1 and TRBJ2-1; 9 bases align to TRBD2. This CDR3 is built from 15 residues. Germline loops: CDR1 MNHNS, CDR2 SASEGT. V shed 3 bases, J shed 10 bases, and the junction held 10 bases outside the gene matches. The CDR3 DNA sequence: TGTGCCAGCAGTGACGGGCTAGCGGGGAGCGCGGAGCAGTTCTTC. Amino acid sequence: CASSDGLAGSAEQFF.

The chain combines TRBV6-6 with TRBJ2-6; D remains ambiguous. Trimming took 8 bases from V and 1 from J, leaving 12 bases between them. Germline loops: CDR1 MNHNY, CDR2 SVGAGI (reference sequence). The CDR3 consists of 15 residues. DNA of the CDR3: TGTGCCAGCTCCTCTGCCACTTCTGGGGCCAACGTCCTGACTTTC. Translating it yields CASSSATSGANVLTF.

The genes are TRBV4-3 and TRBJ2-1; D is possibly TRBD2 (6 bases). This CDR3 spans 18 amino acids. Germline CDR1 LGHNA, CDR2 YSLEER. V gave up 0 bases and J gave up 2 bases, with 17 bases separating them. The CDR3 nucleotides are TGCGCCAGCAGCCAAGATCTTGCAACAGGCGGGACCTACAATGAGCAGTTCTTC. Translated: CASSQDLATGGTYNEQFF.

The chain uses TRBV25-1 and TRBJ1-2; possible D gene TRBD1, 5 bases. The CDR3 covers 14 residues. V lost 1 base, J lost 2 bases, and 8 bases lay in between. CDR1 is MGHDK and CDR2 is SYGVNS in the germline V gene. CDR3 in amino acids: CASSEFRDNYGYTF. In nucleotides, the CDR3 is TGTGCCAGCAGTGAATTTAGGGACAACTATGGCTACACCTTC.

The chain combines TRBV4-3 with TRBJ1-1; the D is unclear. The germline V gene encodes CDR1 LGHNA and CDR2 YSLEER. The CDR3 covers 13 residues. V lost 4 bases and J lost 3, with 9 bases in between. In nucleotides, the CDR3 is TGCGCCAGCAGCCGGGAGAGATACACTGAAGCTTTCTTT. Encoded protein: CASSRERYTEAFF.

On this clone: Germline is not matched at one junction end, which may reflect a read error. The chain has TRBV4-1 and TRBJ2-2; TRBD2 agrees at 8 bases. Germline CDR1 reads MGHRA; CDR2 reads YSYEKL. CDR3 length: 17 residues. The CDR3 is CASTRSGGGPKTGELFF. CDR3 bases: TGCGCCAGCACCCGAAGCGGGGGAGGGCCGAAAACCGGGGAGCTGTTTTTT.

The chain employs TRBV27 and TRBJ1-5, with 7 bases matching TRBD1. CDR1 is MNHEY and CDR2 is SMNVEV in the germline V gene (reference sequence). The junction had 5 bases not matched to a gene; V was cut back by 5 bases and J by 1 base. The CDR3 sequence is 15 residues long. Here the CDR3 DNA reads TGTGCCAGCAGTAGAACCAGGGGGAGCAATCAGCCCCAGCATTTT. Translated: CASSRTRGSNQPQHF.

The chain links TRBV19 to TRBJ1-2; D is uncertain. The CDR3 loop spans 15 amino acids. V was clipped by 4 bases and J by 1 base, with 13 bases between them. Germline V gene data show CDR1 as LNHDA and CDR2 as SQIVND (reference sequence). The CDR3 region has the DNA TGTGCCAGTAGTACCACCCTTCGGGGTAACTATGGCTACACCTTC. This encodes CASSTTLRGNYGYTF.

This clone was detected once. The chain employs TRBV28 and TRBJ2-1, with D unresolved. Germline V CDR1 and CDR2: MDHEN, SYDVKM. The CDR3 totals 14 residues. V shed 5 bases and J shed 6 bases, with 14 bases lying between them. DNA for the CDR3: TGTGCCAGCAGTGAGGTTGCGGCCTTCAATGAGCAGTTCTTC. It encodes CASSEVAAFNEQFF.